The 12 T cell receptor beta chains given below trace back to one sample, sequenced in a study of cytomegalovirus exposure and HLA in healthy donors. The primer mix had 60 Vbeta and 13 Jbeta primers. Measured with immunoSEQ multiplex PCR; TCRdb has only the in-frame clones, and not every one. The repertoire holds about 82,000 clones, with around 79% as singletons. The sample consisted of PBMCs. The receptor source for this set is a male donor in good health and CMV-seropositive.

This clone has more than one count but fewer than ten. The gene calls are TRBV2 and TRBJ1-5; TRBD1 aligns across 10 bases. With 4 bases clipped from V and 0 bases from J, the junction kept 3 bases outside the gene matches. This CDR3 has 16 amino acids. The germline gives CDR1 SNHLY, CDR2 FYNNEI. The CDR3 nucleotides read TGTGCCAGCAGTGCTCGACAGGGGGCTAGCAATCAGCCCCAGCATTTT. Its protein product is CASSARQGASNQPQHF.

The chain carries TRBV18 and TRBJ1-3; 8 nucleotides match TRBD1. The CDR3 consists of 13 residues. Trimming took 3 bases from V and 6 from J; bases not matched to a gene: 1. Germline V gene sequence: CDR1 KGHSH, CDR2 LQKENI. The CDR3 sequence: CASSPGQANTIYF. The CDR3 DNA sequence: TGTGCCAGCTCACCGGGACAGGCAAACACCATATATTTT.

This clone was seen only once. The chain employs TRBV25-1 and TRBJ1-2, with D perhaps matching TRBD1 (6 bases). Looked up from germline, CDR1 is MGHDK and CDR2 is SYGVNS. The V and J ends lost 5 bases and 8 bases respectively, with 18 bases between them. The CDR3 contains 14 residues. As DNA, the CDR3 is TGTGCCAGCAGTAGGACAGACCTGCAAATAGGCTACACCTTC. This codes for CASSRTDLQIGYTF.

V and J are TRBV5-1 and TRBJ2-1; D gene unclear. CDR1 is SGHRS and CDR2 is YFSETQ in the germline V gene. The CDR3 has 15 residues. V lost 1 base and J lost 4, with 12 bases in between. In DNA form, the CDR3 reads TGCGCCAGCAGCTTGCCAGCGAGTGGATACAATGAGCAGTTCTTC. Amino acid sequence: CASSLPASGYNEQFF.

The genes are TRBV7-8 and TRBJ2-3, with a tentative D call TRBD2 (6 bases). CDR1 is SGHVS and CDR2 is FQNEAQ in the germline V gene. V lost 2 bases to trimming and J lost 1 base, with 13 bases between them. The CDR3 spans 16 residues. The CDR3 DNA reads as TGTGCCAGCAGCTTAACCTCGGGGGTCGGCACAGATACGCAGTATTTT. Translated: CASSLTSGVGTDTQYF.

This clone was detected once. V is TRBV29-1 and J is TRBJ1-2, with D tentatively TRBD1 (6 bases). The germline V and J ends were trimmed by 4 bases and 4 bases, with 10 bases remaining between them. The CDR3 loop spans 12 amino acids. Germline V gene data show CDR1 as SQVTM and CDR2 as ANQGSEA. The CDR3 loop is CSVGTDLYGYTF. The CDR3 DNA follows: TGCAGCGTTGGGACAGATCTCTATGGCTACACCTTC.

The CDR3 loop is CASSLQNNFPGYNEQFF. The CDR3 DNA reads as TGCGCCAGCAGCCTACAAAATAACTTTCCAGGGTACAATGAGCAGTTCTTC. This chain links TRBV4-1 with TRBJ2-1, with D possibly TRBD1 on 5 matching bases. Germline V CDR1 and CDR2: MGHRA, YSYEKL. V lost 4 bases to trimming and J lost 4 bases, with 20 bases between them. CDR3 length: 17 amino acids.

The chain uses TRBV10-3 and TRBJ2-5, with 7 nucleotides matching TRBD1. After removal of 3 bases from V and 4 bases from J, the junction contained 11 bases not matched to a gene. The germline V gene has CDR1 ENHRY and CDR2 SYGVKD. The CDR3 covers 16 residues. DNA of the CDR3: TGTGCCATCAGTGACGGTGTAGGGGGCTTCGGAGAGACCCAGTACTTC. It encodes CAISDGVGGFGETQYF.

The genes are TRBV2 and TRBJ2-7; D ambiguous. Deletions cut 0 bases from V and 5 bases from J, with 11 bases between. The CDR3 consists of 14 residues. Germline-derived CDR1 and CDR2 are SNHLY and FYNNEI. The CDR3 DNA reads TGTGCCAGCAGTGAAGCATCACGGGTTCACGAGCAGTACTTC. This encodes CASSEASRVHEQYF. Supplemented by reference TRBV2 and TRBJ2-7, the full variable domain reads EPEVTQTPSHQVTQMGQEVILRCVPISNHLYFYWYRQILGQKVEFLVSFYNNEISEKSEIFDDQFSVERPDGSNFTLKIRSTKLEDSAMYFCASSEASRVHEQYFGPGTRLTVT.

The genes are TRBV28 and TRBJ2-5; 12 nucleotides agree with TRBD2. V was pared by 5 bases and J by 4 bases, with 11 bases of the junction left unmatched. The germline V gene has CDR1 MDHEN and CDR2 SYDVKM. The CDR3 spans 17 residues. CDR3: CASSAGRLAGGLETQYF. The CDR3 DNA is TGTGCCAGCAGTGCGGGAAGGCTAGCGGGAGGGTTAGAGACCCAGTACTTC.

CDR3 sequence: CASTLGQGNTEAFF. For the CDR3, the DNA is TGTGCCAGTACCCTCGGACAGGGGAACACTGAAGCTTTCTTT. The V and J genes are TRBV19 and TRBJ1-1; 8 positions agree with TRBD1. The CDR3 covers 14 residues. The V gene end was trimmed by 7 bases and the J gene end by 1 base; junction bases not matched to a gene: 5. Looked up from germline, CDR1 is LNHDA and CDR2 is SQIVND (reference sequence).

This clone was recorded once. The rearrangement joins TRBV10-3 to TRBJ1-3; D is unresolved. The CDR3 is 15 amino acids. Trimming removed 0 bases from V and 3 bases from J, with 9 bases in between. Germline assignment: CDR1 ENHRY and CDR2 SYGVKD. The CDR3 is CAISESITGGNTIYF. The CDR3 DNA follows: TGTGCCATCAGTGAGTCGATAACCGGTGGAAACACCATATATTTT.